This TCR beta chain was found in a study of early T cells in non-severe SARS-CoV-2 infection. Researchers tagged individual cDNA molecules with unique molecular identifiers. TCRdb ran MiXCR on the 5' RACE reads and lists one entry per CDR3 protein. Of tens of thousands of distinct CDR3 sequences listed, 12% are singletons. Germline values: CDR1 KGHSH, CDR2 LQKENI. The CDR3 runs to 12 residues. V lost 4 bases and J 5 bases, leaving 8 bases between the germline ends. The genes are TRBV18 and TRBJ1-1, with D unclear. Sequencing was carried out using whole blood. The sequence was obtained from an adult who was a healthcare worker with PCR-confirmed SARS-CoV-2 infection or an uninfected control (not recorded which). CDR3 nucleotides: TGTGCCAGCTCACGCTGGAAAACTGAAGCTTTCTTT. As protein: CASSRWKTEAFF.